The T cell receptor beta chain described here comes from a study of radiation and T cells in renal cell carcinoma. Study-level results: From baseline, blood top tumor clonotypes peaked at 2 weeks post-radiation. No pretreatment tumor biopsies were available for baseline clonotypes.

CDR1 is PRHDT, CDR2 FYEKMQ, per germline (reference sequence). Trimming took off 4 bases at V and 0 bases at J, with 6 bases between the two ends. The CDR3 consists of 13 residues. This clone came up once. Its antigen is unknown. The protocol was immunoSEQ multiplex PCR, while the TCRdb copy is restricted to in-frame clones and leaves out a portion. The sample records roughly 130,000 clones, more than 70% being singletons. This sample's time point: blood 2 weeks post-SBRT. Treatment given: 15 Gy SBRT to primary tumor, nephrectomy 4 weeks later. After SBRT, blood was collected at 2 and 4 weeks, plus baseline. This renal cell carcinoma was of the clear cell type.

This clonotype was obtained from a woman in her 70s with renal cell carcinoma. The chain uses TRBV13 and TRBJ1-1; D is ambiguous. The sequencing used blood, collected from a patient whose treatment included radiotherapy and nephrectomy. In DNA form, the CDR3 reads TGTGCCAGCAGCTCCAAGATGAACACTGAAGCTTTCTTT. Translated, it gives CASSSKMNTEAFF.